The sequence of this TCR beta chain was determined in a study of identifying expanded T cells in peripheral blood. The table lists this clone with a count of one. Its cognate antigen is unknown. The repertoire was sequenced with immunoSEQ multiplex PCR; TCRdb's copy has only in-frame clones and lacks some. The sample contains fewer than 55,000 clones, 82% of which appear only once. CDR1 SGHRS and CDR2 YFSETQ come from the germline V gene. The CDR3 loop spans 15 amino acids. V lost 1 base and J 2 bases, leaving 11 bases between the germline ends. Study-wide results and limits: Across healthy donors, higher total template counts meant significantly greater approximately two-week count variance. Differentially abundant clones: roughly 1.2 between replicates, about 17 at roughly 2 weeks, approximately 19 at four.

This TCR came from a person aged 18 to 70 in good health. The chain recombines TRBV5-1 with TRBJ2-3; D unclear. The sample comprised blood. This CDR3 reads CASSLFGRHTDTQYF. In nucleotides, the CDR3 is TGCGCCAGCAGCTTGTTTGGCAGACACACAGATACGCAGTATTTT.